This TCR beta chain was captured in a study of blood T cells in healthy people across ages. Study as a whole: Capturing about one barcoded beta molecule per two T cells was achieved by template switching.

This clonotype came up a few times. The donors, healthy Caucasians from Russia, were aged about 6 to 100. With a J-beta primer mix and a sample-barcoded 5' primer, a second PCR ran 7 to 11 cycles. Every single cDNA molecule received a tag from a template-switch adaptor with 12 random nucleotides. TCRdb re-analysed the 5' RACE reads in MiXCR, keeping a single row per CDR3 protein. This sample has approximately 900,000 distinct CDR3 sequences, with 25% to 30% found just once. This sample also belongs to another study, concerning T cells of mothers and their children. As that report states: Each child gave about 3 million TCR beta CDR3 reads (each mother, over 9.5 million).

The sequencing input was blood. This sequence originates from a middle-aged woman in good health.

As DNA, the CDR3 is TGTGCCAGCTCACCGCGGGACTTACAGTCCTACGAGCAGTACTTC. This gives the protein CASSPRDLQSYEQYF. V gene TRBV18 combines with J gene TRBJ2-7, with a possible D match to TRBD2 (6 bases). The CDR3 covers 15 residues. The germline V gene encodes CDR1 KGHSH and CDR2 LQKENI. Between the trimmed V and J ends, which lost 3 bases and 1 base, there was a span of 13 bases.